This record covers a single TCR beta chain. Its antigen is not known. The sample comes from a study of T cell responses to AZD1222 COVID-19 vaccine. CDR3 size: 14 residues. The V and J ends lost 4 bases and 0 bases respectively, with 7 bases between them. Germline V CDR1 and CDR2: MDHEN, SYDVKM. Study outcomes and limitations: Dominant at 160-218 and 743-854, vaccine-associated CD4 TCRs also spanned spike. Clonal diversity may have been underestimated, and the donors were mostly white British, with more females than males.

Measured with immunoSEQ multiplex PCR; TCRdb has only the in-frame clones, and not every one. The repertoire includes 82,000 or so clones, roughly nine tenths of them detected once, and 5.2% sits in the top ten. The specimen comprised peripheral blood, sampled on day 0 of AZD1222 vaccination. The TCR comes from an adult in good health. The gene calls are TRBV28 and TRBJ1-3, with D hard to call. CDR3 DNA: TGTGCCAGCAGTTCCGGATTCTCTGGAAACACCATATATTTT. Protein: CASSSGFSGNTIYF.